The clone carrying this TCR beta chain turned up a few times. No antigen is known for it. Trimming took 8 bases from V and 3 from J, leaving 19 bases between them. CDR3 length: 15 residues. This entry is derived from a study of human T cells and chemical hapten exposure. The library attached unique molecular identifiers to individual cDNA molecules. MiXCR was run by TCRdb on the RACE reads, yielding one entry per CDR3 protein. The sample lists more than 250,000 distinct CDR3 sequences; around 9.3% were seen once. Whole-study findings and limits: No alteration of TCRs above 1 in 1000 frequency was seen with DPC sensitization.

Time point in this sample: pre-sensitization, week 0. Sample treatment: therapeutic diphenylcyclopropenone sensitization with weekly scalp DPC. People who gave samples had alopecia, were 18 to 70 years old, and were suitable for DPC. The receptor's source is a woman in her thirties or forties with alopecia areata. Some clones in this sample may be carry-over from other donors' samples. The V gene is TRBV12-3 or TRBV12-4, the J gene TRBJ2-5; a weak D match, TRBD1 (5 bases). The sequenced sample was whole blood, obtained in connection with sensitization to the hapten diphenylcyclopropenone (DPC). CDR3 sequence reads: CASGLIGVREETQYF. In nucleotides, the CDR3 is TGTGCCAGCGGCTTAATAGGGGTCAGGGAAGAGACCCAGTACTTC.